This T cell receptor beta chain appears in the sequencing data of a study of OX40 agonist ivuxolimab in advanced cancers. Method: immunoSEQ multiplex PCR; TCRdb's copy keeps in-frame clones and lacks some. The table shows around 58,000 clones, with around 87% occurring only once. The receptor was isolated from an adult with an advanced solid tumor such as melanoma, head and neck, liver or kidney cancer. Sequenced here: CD4+ or CD8+ T cells sorted from blood, sampled in a trial of the OX40 agonist ivuxolimab.

CDR3 sequence: CASSLSRGGTYEQYF. For the CDR3, the DNA is TGTGCCAGCAGCCTTTCTAGAGGGGGCACCTACGAGCAGTACTTC. This chain joins TRBV7-8 and TRBJ2-7; 7 bases match TRBD1. The CDR3 is 15 amino acids. Germline V gives CDR1 SGHVS, CDR2 FQNEAQ. V lost 5 bases and J lost 2; bases outside the gene matches: 9.